The present entry profiles one T cell receptor beta chain with its context. Authors' methods: By means of reference gene primer amplification, nucleated cell counts were estimated. The method was immunoSEQ multiplex PCR; TCRdb's version includes in-frame clones alone and lacks a portion of them. The DNA was the basis for D and trimming; V, J and clone size are from that table. Of over 85,000 clones detected, around 90% appear once; the ten largest clones hold about 3%. This entry is derived from a study of blood T cell repertoires in COVID-19. The V gene lost 2 bases and the J gene lost 2 bases, with 13 bases spanning the gap. The germline V gene has CDR1 MNHNS and CDR2 SASEGT. CDR3 length equals 16 residues.

The TCR sequence derives from a man aged 45 to 65 with active or convalescent COVID-19. Sequenced: peripheral blood. The chain has TRBV6-1 and TRBJ1-3, with D possibly being TRBD1 (5 bases). The CDR3 bases are TGTGCCAGCAGTGAATCCGGGGGAAGGGCTGGAAACACCATATATTTT. It yields the protein CASSESGGRAGNTIYF.